These 29 T cell receptor beta chains share one sample of origin, sequenced in a study of cytomegalovirus exposure and HLA in healthy donors. Both 60 Vbeta primers and 13 Jbeta primers went into the PCR. Profiling relied on immunoSEQ multiplex PCR, and the TCRdb table lists in-frame clones only, not all of them. Here the sample table reports under 150,000 clones. Sequencing was done on a sample of PBMCs. All receptors come from a woman aged 35 to 49 in good health and CMV-seronegative.

The chain combines TRBV29-1 with TRBJ1-5; TRBD1 might be the D (5 bases). This CDR3 is built from 13 residues. Deletions cut 6 bases from V and 5 bases from J, with 14 bases between. Germline V gives CDR1 SQVTM, CDR2 ANQGSEA. Here the CDR3 reads CSVADSYYQPQHF. DNA of the CDR3: TGCAGCGTCGCTGACAGCTACTATCAGCCCCAGCATTTT.

V usage is TRBV6-5 and J usage is TRBJ2-5, with 9 bases lining up with TRBD1. Germline CDR1 and CDR2: MNHEY and SVGAGI. The CDR3 extends over 15 amino acids. Unmatched junction bases numbered 7, after V lost 4 bases and J lost 4 bases. The CDR3 region has the DNA TGTGCCAGCAGTTCTCAGACAGGGGGAAGAGAGACCCAGTACTTC. Translating it yields CASSSQTGGRETQYF.

The chain carries TRBV14 and TRBJ1-2; the match to TRBD1 covers 8 bases. CDR3 length equals 15 residues. J lost 4 bases, V lost 3 bases, and 7 bases had no gene match. Germline loops: CDR1 SGHDN, CDR2 FVKESK. The DNA of the CDR3 is TGTGCCAGCAGCCACATGGACAGGGCGGGCTATGGCTACACCTTC. This sequence encodes CASSHMDRAGYGYTF.

The V gene is TRBV2, the J gene TRBJ2-7; D unresolved. Trimming took 6 bases from V and 7 from J, leaving 13 bases between them. The CDR3 extends over 12 amino acids. Germline-derived CDR1 and CDR2 are SNHLY and FYNNEI. The CDR3 nucleotides are TGTGCCAGCAGCGTAGTCCCGGGTGAGCAGTACGTC. Translating it yields CASSVVPGEQYV.

The CDR3 loop is CASSGSGQSNYGYTF. CDR3 bases: TGTGCCAGCAGCGGTTCGGGACAGTCAAACTATGGCTACACCTTC. The chain couples TRBV7-3 to TRBJ1-2, with 7 bases identical to TRBD1. Trimming removed 5 bases from V and 2 bases from J; junction bases left unmatched: 8. The germline V gene has CDR1 SGHTA and CDR2 FQGTGA. The CDR3 is 15 residues long.

The rearrangement uses TRBV7-2 and TRBJ2-1, with D hard to call. Trimming removed 6 bases from V and 5 bases from J, with 2 bases in between. The CDR3 covers 10 residues. CDR1 is SGHTA, CDR2 FQGNSA, per germline. CDR3 amino acids: CASSNNEQFF. The CDR3 DNA sequence: TGTGCCAGCAGTAACAATGAGCAGTTCTTC.

The V call is TRBV7-3, the J call TRBJ2-2, with 11 bases matching TRBD2. The CDR3 contains 15 residues. The germline gives CDR1 SGHTA, CDR2 FQGTGA. J was trimmed by 5 bases and V by 6 bases; bases with no gene match: 5. As DNA, the CDR3 is TGTGCCAGCAGAGATAGCGGGGGGGTAACCGGGGAGCTGTTTTTT. As protein: CASRDSGGVTGELFF.

The chain links TRBV4-3 to TRBJ1-4, with 7 nucleotides matching TRBD1. The CDR3 covers 16 residues. V gave up 3 bases and J gave up 8 bases; unmatched junction bases: 12. Germline lookup yields CDR1 LGHNA and CDR2 YSLEER. The CDR3 region has the DNA TGCGCCAGCAGCCATGTCTGGAGGGACAGAGGCGAAAAACTGTTTTTT. This codes for CASSHVWRDRGEKLFF.

The chain has TRBV5-1 and TRBJ2-5, with D perhaps matching TRBD2 (6 bases). With 4 bases removed from V and 14 bases from J, the gap between germline ends came to 18 bases. Germline CDR1 reads SGHRS; CDR2 reads YFSETQ. The CDR3 runs 12 residues. The CDR3 nucleotides are TGCGCCAGCAGCCAGGAGGGGACTGCTCAATACTTC. Translation: CASSQEGTAQYF.

The J gene is TRBJ1-4, the V gene TRBV7-9; 10 bases map to TRBD1. V lost 6 bases, J lost 0 bases, and 13 bases stayed unmatched. The length of the CDR3 is 19 residues. Germline V gives CDR1 SEHNR, CDR2 FQNEAQ (reference sequence). CDR3 loop: CASRPRTGGVGPTNEKLFF. DNA for the CDR3: TGTGCCAGCAGGCCTCGGACAGGGGGGGTCGGGCCAACTAATGAAAAACTGTTTTTT.

The chain is built from TRBV20-1 and TRBJ2-7; TRBD1 is a possible D gene (5 bases). The CDR3 has 11 amino acids. V was clipped by 6 bases and J by 4 bases, with 10 bases between them. Germline CDR1 is DFQATT and CDR2 is SNEGSKA (reference sequence). The CDR3 sequence: CSAQTEYEQYV. The CDR3 DNA reads as TGCAGTGCCCAGACAGAATACGAGCAGTACGTC.

The chain couples TRBV11-2 to TRBJ1-1; no clear D gene. CDR1 is SGHAT, CDR2 FQNNGV, per germline. The CDR3 runs 12 residues. V was trimmed by 4 bases and J by 6 bases, leaving 9 bases between them. In nucleotides, the CDR3 is TGTGCCAGCAGCTGGGCGAGCCCTGAAGCTTTCTTT. It specifies CASSWASPEAFF.

The chain links TRBV7-2 to TRBJ2-6, with unresolved D. The V and J ends lost 1 base and 0 bases respectively, with 10 bases between them. Germline lookup yields CDR1 SGHTA and CDR2 FQGNSA. The CDR3 loop spans 17 amino acids. The CDR3 nucleotides are TGTGCCAGCAGCTTAGAAGTCTTTAGCTCTGGGGCCAACGTCCTGACTTTC. It yields the protein CASSLEVFSSGANVLTF. Using reference TRBV7-2 and TRBJ2-6 for the parts outside the CDR3, the full variable domain is GAGVSQSPSNKVTEKGKDVELRCDPISGHTALYWYRQSLGQGLEFLIYFQGNSAPDKSGLPSDRFSAERTGGSVSTLTIQRTQQEDSAVYLCASSLEVFSSGANVLTFGAGSRLTVL.

This rearrangement joins TRBV10-3 to TRBJ1-2; D possibly corresponds to TRBD1 (5 bases). Trimming removed 11 bases from V and 11 bases from J, with 18 bases in between. The CDR3 runs to 11 residues. The germline V gene has CDR1 ENHRY and CDR2 SYGVKD. CDR3 sequence reads: CAAWGGDAYTF. The CDR3 DNA sequence: TGTGCCGCCTGGGGGGGGGATGCGTACACCTTC.

The CDR3 region has the DNA TGTGCCAGCAGCCAAGATCTTCCAGGGGAGTGGGGCTACACCTTC. It yields the protein CASSQDLPGEWGYTF. V gene TRBV4-2 combines with J gene TRBJ1-2; D is perhaps TRBD1 (6 bases). With 0 bases removed from V and 8 bases from J, the gap between germline ends came to 16 bases. Looked up from germline, CDR1 is LGHNA and CDR2 is YNFKEQ. The CDR3 has 15 residues.

The CDR3 DNA follows: TGTGCCAGTGGACAGGCATACGAGCAGTACGTC. Its protein is CASGQAYEQYV. The chain links TRBV10-3 to TRBJ2-7, with 7 bases lining up with TRBD1. The CDR3 loop spans 11 amino acids. J lost 4 bases, V lost 10 bases, and 4 bases had no gene match. CDR1 is ENHRY and CDR2 is SYGVKD in the germline V gene.

CDR3 DNA: TGTGCCAGCAGACGCCAGGGGGCGATCTCTGGAAACACCATATATTTT. Protein: CASRRQGAISGNTIYF. V and J are TRBV2 and TRBJ1-3; 8 bases map to TRBD1. The J segment lost 0 bases and the V segment lost 6 bases, leaving 7 bases of the junction unmatched. CDR3 length equals 16 residues. Germline values: CDR1 SNHLY, CDR2 FYNNEI.

This chain links TRBV6-5 with TRBJ2-1, with a weak D call TRBD2 (6 bases). Trimming took off 8 bases at V and 4 bases at J, with 12 bases between the two ends. CDR3 length equals 13 residues. Germline lookup yields CDR1 MNHEY and CDR2 SVGAGI. CDR3 loop: CASSVGLYNEQFF. The DNA of the CDR3 is TGTGCCAGCTCAGTTGGACTATACAATGAGCAGTTCTTC.

The chain joins TRBV4-3 to TRBJ2-1; D might be TRBD2 (6 bases). This CDR3 is built from 18 residues. From germline, CDR1 is LGHNA and CDR2 YSLEER. V was clipped by 3 bases and J by 0 bases, with 18 bases between them. CDR3 nucleotide sequence: TGCGCCAGCAGCCAGACACTAGTCGGAGGGAGCTCCTACAATGAGCAGTTCTTC. Amino acid sequence: CASSQTLVGGSSYNEQFF.

The gene calls are TRBV10-1 and TRBJ2-7; D might be TRBD1 (9 bases). The V gene lost 0 bases and the J gene lost 6 bases, with 27 bases spanning the gap. The CDR3 spans 19 residues. CDR1 is WNHNN, CDR2 SYGVQD, per germline (reference sequence). CDR3 protein: CASSESNRGPRTSNPEQYV. Here the CDR3 DNA reads TGCGCCAGCAGTGAGTCAAACAGGGGGCCTCGGACTAGCAACCCCGAGCAGTACGTC.

As concerns this clone: At one end, the junction sequence differs from germline, possibly due to a read error. The identical CDR3 is also encoded by other nucleotide sequences in the sample. The chain recombines TRBV19 with TRBJ1-1; D ambiguous. The CDR3 spans 13 residues. Germline assignment: CDR1 LNHDA and CDR2 SQIVND (reference sequence). CDR3 in amino acids: CASSAGERTEAFF. Written as DNA, the CDR3 is TGTGCCAGTAGTGCGGGTGAGAGGACTGAGGCTTTCTTT.

The chain is built from TRBV7-2 and TRBJ1-3; 9 bases are a match to TRBD1. The J segment lost 4 bases and the V segment lost 3 bases, leaving 4 bases of the junction unmatched. The CDR3 covers 15 residues. The V gene's germline CDR1 is SGHTA and CDR2 FQGNSA. CDR3: CASSFNRGQGNTIYF. The DNA for the CDR3 is TGTGCCAGCAGCTTCAACAGGGGGCAAGGAAACACCATATATTTT. The entire variable domain, with the rest obtained from reference TRBV7-2 and TRBJ1-3, is as follows: GAGVSQSPSNKVTEKGKDVELRCDPISGHTALYWYRQSLGQGLEFLIYFQGNSAPDKSGLPSDRFSAERTGGSVSTLTIQRTQQEDSAVYLCASSFNRGQGNTIYFGEGSWLTVV.

The CDR3 sequence is CASSVSGASTDTQYF. The CDR3 bases are TGTGCCAGCAGCGTAAGCGGAGCTAGCACAGATACGCAGTATTTT. The chain carries TRBV9 and TRBJ2-3, with D possibly matching TRBD2 (5 bases). V was pared by 1 base and J by 0 bases, with 9 bases between. Germline V gives CDR1 SGDLS, CDR2 YYNGEE. This CDR3 contains 15 residues.

This chain uses TRBV19 with TRBJ1-1; tentatively, D is TRBD1 (6 bases). There are 13 residues in the CDR3. V was clipped by 8 bases and J by 1 base, with 11 bases between them. The V gene's germline CDR1 is LNHDA and CDR2 SQIVND (reference sequence). CDR3 residues: CASLKQGNTEAFF. In DNA form, the CDR3 reads TGTGCCAGTCTTAAACAGGGGAACACTGAAGCTTTCTTT.

The gene calls are TRBV19 and TRBJ1-5; D possibly corresponds to TRBD1 (6 bases). V gave up 3 bases and J gave up 3 bases, with 9 bases separating them. The germline gives CDR1 LNHDA, CDR2 SQIVND (reference sequence). CDR3 length: 14 residues. The CDR3: CASSIAGANQPQHF. The CDR3 bases are TGTGCCAGTAGTATTGCAGGGGCCAATCAGCCCCAGCATTTT.

The chain combines TRBV7-9 with TRBJ2-3; D might be TRBD2 (6 bases). The length of the CDR3 is 16 residues. The V end lost 5 bases, the J end lost 2 bases, and 17 bases lay between the germline ends. From germline, CDR1 is SEHNR and CDR2 FQNEAQ (reference sequence). CDR3 nucleotides: TGTGCCAGCAGCCCCGGCGAGGGACTGCACACAGATACGCAGTATTTT. Amino acid sequence: CASSPGEGLHTDTQYF.

The V and J genes are TRBV20-1 and TRBJ2-3; TRBD1 agrees at 8 bases. V shed 5 bases and J 11 bases; nucleotides not matched to a gene: 6. CDR1 is DFQATT, CDR2 SNEGSKA, per germline (reference sequence). This CDR3 spans 11 amino acids. CDR3 nucleotides: TGCAGTGCTGGACAGGGCCCGATGCAGTATTTT. This gives the protein CSAGQGPMQYF.

The genes are TRBV6-5 and TRBJ1-2, with D perhaps matching TRBD1 (6 bases). Germline loops: CDR1 MNHEY, CDR2 SVGAGI. This CDR3 spans 13 amino acids. With 6 bases removed from V and 3 bases from J, the gap between germline ends came to 11 bases. The CDR3 is CASSADSYYGYTF. CDR3 nucleotides: TGTGCCAGCAGCGCGGACAGCTACTATGGCTACACCTTC.

As to this clone: In the same sample, other DNA sequences code for this CDR3. The chain uses TRBV28 and TRBJ2-6; D is uncertain. Trimming took 8 bases from V and 0 from J, leaving 11 bases between them. The germline V gene encodes CDR1 MDHEN and CDR2 SYDVKM. The CDR3 consists of 15 residues. CDR3 sequence reads: CASRSYGSGANVLTF. The CDR3 DNA sequence: TGTGCCAGCCGATCATACGGCTCTGGGGCCAACGTCCTGACTTTC.